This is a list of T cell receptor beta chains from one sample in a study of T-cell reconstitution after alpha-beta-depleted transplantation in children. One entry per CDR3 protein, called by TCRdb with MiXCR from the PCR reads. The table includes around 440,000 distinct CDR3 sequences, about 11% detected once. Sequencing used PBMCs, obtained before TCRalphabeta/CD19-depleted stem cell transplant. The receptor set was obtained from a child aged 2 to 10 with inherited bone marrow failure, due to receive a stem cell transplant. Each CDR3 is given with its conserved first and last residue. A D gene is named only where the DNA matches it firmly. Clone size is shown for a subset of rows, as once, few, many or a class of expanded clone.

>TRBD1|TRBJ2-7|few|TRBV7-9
TGTGCCAGCAGCTCCCGACAGGGCGATTCCTACGAGCAGTACTTC
CASSSRQGDSYEQYF
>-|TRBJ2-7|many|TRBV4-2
TGTGCCAGCAGCCAAGACATAGGGACCATCTACTACGAGCAGTACTTC
CASSQDIGTIYYEQYF
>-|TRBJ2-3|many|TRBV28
TGTGCCAGCAGTTTAGGAGGGGCCAGGGGGGATACGCAGTATTTT
CASSLGGARGDTQYF
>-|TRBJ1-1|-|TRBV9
TGTGCCAGCAGCGTTAGATCCAGGAGCCGGAACACTGAAGCTTTCTTT
CASSVRSRSRNTEAFF
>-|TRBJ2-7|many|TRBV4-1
TGCGCCAGCAGCGAAGGGGGGGCAAGCTCCTACGAGCAGTACTTC
CASSEGGASSYEQYF
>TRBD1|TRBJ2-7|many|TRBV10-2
TGCGCCAGCAGTGGACCCAGGGGGACGTACGAGCAGTACTTC
CASSGPRGTYEQYF
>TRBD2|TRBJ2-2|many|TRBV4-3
TGCGCCAGCAGCCAAGACTCGGGAGGGCGCCCCGGGGAGCTGTTTTTT
CASSQDSGGRPGELFF
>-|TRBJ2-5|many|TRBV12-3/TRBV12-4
TGTGCCAGCAGTTCCAAGACGACCCAGTACTTC
CASSSKTTQYF
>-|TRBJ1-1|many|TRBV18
TGTGCCAGCTCACCACTCTTCCAAACAGGGTATTTGACTGAAGCTTTCTTT
CASSPLFQTGYLTEAFF
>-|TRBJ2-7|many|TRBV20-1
TGCAGTGCTGGGAGGCAGGGCTCCGAGCAGTACTTC
CSAGRQGSEQYF
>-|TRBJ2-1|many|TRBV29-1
TGCAGCGTTGAAGATAACTACAATGAGCAGTTCTTC
CSVEDNYNEQFF
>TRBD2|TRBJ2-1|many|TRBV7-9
TGTGCCAGCAGCTTAAAGTGGGGACTAGCCCTTGAGAATGAGCAGTTCTTC
CASSLKWGLALENEQFF
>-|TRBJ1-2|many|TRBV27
TGTGCCAGCAGTTTATTAGGGGACAATGGCTACACCTTC
CASSLLGDNGYTF
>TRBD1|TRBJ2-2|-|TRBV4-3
TGCGCCAGCGGAGACTGGACAGGGACGGGCGGGGAGCTGTTTTTT
CASGDWTGTGGELFF
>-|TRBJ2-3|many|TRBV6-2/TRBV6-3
TGTGCCAGCAGTTACTCCGGCGGGACCACAGATACGCAGTATTTT
CASSYSGGTTDTQYF
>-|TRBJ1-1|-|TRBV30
TGTGCCTGGAGTGTACTGGGGGAGACTGAAGCTTTCTTT
CAWSVLGETEAFF
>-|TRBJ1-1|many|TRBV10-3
TGTGCCATCAGAGGGGACACTGAAGCTTTCTTT
CAIRGDTEAFF
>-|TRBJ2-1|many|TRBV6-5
TGTGCCAGCAGTTACTCCGATCCGGAGAGGTTCGGCAATGAGCAGTTCTTC
CASSYSDPERFGNEQFF
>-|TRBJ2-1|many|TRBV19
TGTGCCAGTAGTATAGACGGGAGCTCCTACAATGAGCAGTTCTTC
CASSIDGSSYNEQFF
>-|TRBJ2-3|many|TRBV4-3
TGCGCCAGCAGCCGAGCTTTGCCCCCCACAGATACGCAGTATTTT
CASSRALPPTDTQYF
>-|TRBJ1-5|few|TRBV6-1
TGTGCCACGGGGCCAGGGGATCGCAATCAGCCCCAGCATTTT
CATGPGDRNQPQHF